Listed here is a single T cell receptor beta chain. This sample was taken from a study of OX40 agonist ivuxolimab in advanced cancers. Assay: immunoSEQ multiplex PCR; the TCRdb copy retains only in-frame clones and omits some. The data contain 53,000 or so clones, 86% of them singletons. After removal of 7 bases from V and 3 bases from J, the junction contained 0 bases not matched to a gene. The germline V gene has CDR1 SGDLS and CDR2 YYNGEE. This CDR3 contains 11 residues. The receptor's source is an adult with an advanced solid tumor such as melanoma, head and neck, liver or kidney cancer. Sequenced material: CD4+ or CD8+ T cells sorted from blood, taken in a trial of the OX40 agonist ivuxolimab. V and J are TRBV9 and TRBJ2-5; 7 nucleotides line up with TRBD1. CDR3 DNA: TGTGCCAGCGGGACAGAAGAGACCCAGTACTTC. Translating it yields CASGTEETQYF.